This passage covers 24 T cell receptor beta chains from one sample sequenced in a study of prognosis after radiotherapy for stage I lung cancer. The authors amplified TCR beta CDR3 from genomic DNA using two-round multiplex PCR. Gene-specific primers for each TRBV and TRBJ gene drove first-round PCR. One entry per CDR3 protein, called by TCRdb with MiXCR from the multiplex PCR reads. The table shows about 31,000 distinct CDR3 sequences, with roughly 40% occurring only once. This specimen was PBMCs, taken before or after stereotactic body radiation therapy (not recorded which). The receptors were gathered from a donor aged 50 or older with non-small cell lung cancer.

By its share, this clonotype is medium-sized (0.01 to 0.1%). The gene calls are TRBV11-2 and TRBJ1-2; 7 bases fit TRBD1. The CDR3 totals 15 residues. CDR1 is SGHAT and CDR2 is FQNNGV in the germline V gene. After removal of 1 base from V and 7 bases from J, the junction contained 9 bases not matched to a gene. The CDR3 DNA sequence: TGTGCCAGCAGCTTAGGCTCAGGGGGTCGAGTTGGCTACACCTTC. This codes for CASSLGSGGRVGYTF.

This clonotype was recorded many times. A much larger clone differs from this one at a single base, so this may be a read error. The chain uses TRBV20-1 and TRBJ1-6; D gene ambiguous. The CDR3 has 15 amino acids. Per germline, CDR1 DFQATT and CDR2 SNEGSKA (reference sequence). CDR3 in amino acids: CGAPSISSYNSPLHF. The CDR3 region has the DNA TGCGGTGCTCCGTCCATTTCCTCCTATAATTCACCCCTCCACTTT.

This clonotype has only one observation. V gene TRBV28 combines with J gene TRBJ2-7; TRBD2 is a possible D gene (6 bases). Germline CDR1 MDHEN, CDR2 SYDVKM. Trimming left V 7 bases short and J 4 bases short, with 20 bases between. The CDR3 sequence is 15 residues long. The CDR3 sequence: CASISPWDSAYEQYF. As DNA, the CDR3 is TGTGCCAGCATTTCCCCTTGGGACTCTGCTTACGAGCAGTACTTC.

The chain uses TRBV6-2 or TRBV6-3 and TRBJ2-3; 9 bases are a match to TRBD2. The CDR3 is 16 residues long. Germline CDR1 reads MNHEY; CDR2 reads SVGEGT. V was clipped by 7 bases and J by 4 bases; unmatched bases: 12. The CDR3 region is CASNQRAGGEADTQYF. CDR3 nucleotide sequence: TGTGCCAGCAATCAGAGGGCGGGAGGGGAGGCAGATACGCAGTATTTT.

The table lists this clonotype with a count of one. For the CDR3, the DNA is TGTGCCAGCAGTTACTCCCCGGGGGGTGAGCAGTTCTTC. This gives the protein CASSYSPGGEQFF. The chain carries TRBV6-2 or TRBV6-3 and TRBJ2-1; 7 bases are a match to TRBD2. Germline V CDR1 and CDR2: MNHEY, SVGEGT. CDR3 size: 13 residues. J gave up 9 bases and V 0 bases, and 2 bases lay outside the gene matches.

The gene calls are TRBV28 and TRBJ1-2; D uncertain. Deletions cut 6 bases from V and 5 bases from J, with 13 bases between. CDR1 is MDHEN, CDR2 SYDVKM, per germline. This CDR3 contains 13 residues. The CDR3, as DNA: TGTGCCAGCAGCACGGGCCGGCAGTATGGCTACACCTTC. This sequence encodes CASSTGRQYGYTF.

This chain uses TRBV2 with TRBJ1-1; D may be TRBD1 (6 bases). Trimming removed 7 bases from V and 5 bases from J, with 11 bases in between. Germline CDR1 SNHLY, CDR2 FYNNEI. The CDR3 extends over 12 amino acids. Here the CDR3 reads CASTPQGTEAFF. Written as DNA, the CDR3 is TGTGCCAGCACTCCCCAGGGGACTGAAGCTTTCTTT.

In regard to this clonotype: With a far larger clone one base away, a read error is the likely cause. This chain joins TRBV6-8 and TRBJ2-1; perhaps TRBD1 as D (5 bases). From germline, CDR1 is MNHGY and CDR2 SAAAGT. V dropped 0 bases and J dropped 4 bases, with 13 bases sitting between them. This CDR3 comprises 16 residues. CDR3 residues: CASSYSNMGPYNEQFF. CDR3 DNA: TGTGCCAGCAGTTACTCGAACATGGGGCCGTACAATGAGCAGTTCTTC.

The sample holds many counts of this clonotype. V and J are TRBV3-1 and TRBJ2-1; 7 nucleotides agree with TRBD2. Unmatched junction bases numbered 12, after V lost 4 bases and J lost 12 bases. Per germline, CDR1 LGHDT and CDR2 YNNKEL (reference sequence). The length of the CDR3 is 14 residues. CDR3 bases: TGTGCCAGCAGCCGTCAAGGACTAGAGTTCCCGCAGTTCTTC. Amino acid sequence: CASSRQGLEFPQFF.

This chain uses TRBV5-1 with TRBJ2-5, with no clear D. The V gene's germline CDR1 is SGHRS and CDR2 YFSETQ. V was pared by 2 bases and J by 1 base, with 15 bases between. This CDR3 is built from 16 residues. The CDR3 DNA reads TGCGCCAGCAGCTTAGGTTTTGGGCATCTCCAAGAGACCCAGTACTTC. It encodes CASSLGFGHLQETQYF.

This clonotype is deemed medium-sized. V gene TRBV6-5 combines with J gene TRBJ1-2, with D unresolved. The germline V gene encodes CDR1 MNHEY and CDR2 SVGAGI. V was clipped by 2 bases and J by 8 bases, with 12 bases between them. The CDR3 loop spans 13 amino acids. In DNA, the CDR3 is TGTGCCAGCAGTTACGGAGGAGGTTGGGGCTACACCTTC. Amino acid sequence: CASSYGGGWGYTF.

J is TRBJ2-2 and V is TRBV12-3 or TRBV12-4; D ambiguous. The CDR3 runs 13 residues. The CDR3 nucleotides are TGTTCCATCAGTTTGTGGCAAACCGGGGAGCTGTTTTTT. Its translation is CSISLWQTGELFF.

This clonotype was detected many times. The rearrangement uses TRBV2 and TRBJ1-1; D unresolved. The V gene's germline CDR1 is SNHLY and CDR2 FYNNEI. V was clipped by 3 bases and J by 3 bases, with 11 bases between them. The CDR3 is made up of 14 amino acids. Written as DNA, the CDR3 is TGTGCCAGCAGTGATATCCTAGTAGACACTGAAGCTTTCTTT. It is translated as CASSDILVDTEAFF.

This clonotype occurred many times. The gene calls are TRBV5-1 and TRBJ2-1; the D gene is possibly TRBD1 (6 bases). Trimming pared 1 base from V and 1 base from J, leaving 6 bases between. Germline CDR1 is SGHRS and CDR2 is YFSETQ. The CDR3 loop spans 14 amino acids. The CDR3 protein is CASSLTGSYNEQFF. DNA of the CDR3: TGCGCCAGCAGCTTGACAGGGTCCTACAATGAGCAGTTCTTC.

This clonotype has ten or more counts. J is TRBJ2-5 and V is TRBV18; 8 bases are a match to TRBD1. This CDR3 is built from 13 residues. Germline assignment: CDR1 KGHSH and CDR2 LQKENI. V lost 3 bases and J lost 5; bases outside the gene matches: 2. The CDR3 coding sequence is TGTGCCAGCTCACCCCACAGGGGGGAGACCCAGTACTTC. Encoded protein: CASSPHRGETQYF.

This clonotype was observed at least ten times. This chain links TRBV9 with TRBJ2-3; D is undetermined. V was pared by 4 bases and J by 2 bases, with 14 bases between. This CDR3 comprises 15 residues. The germline V gene encodes CDR1 SGDLS and CDR2 YYNGEE. The CDR3: CASSLGISFTDTQYF. In DNA, the CDR3 is TGTGCCAGCAGCTTAGGGATCTCTTTCACAGATACGCAGTATTTT.

This clonotype was detected ten times or more. This chain joins TRBV7-2 and TRBJ1-6; the D gene is possibly TRBD1 (6 bases). CDR3 length equals 13 residues. Germline values: CDR1 SGHTA, CDR2 FQGNSA. V shed 2 bases and J shed 8 bases, with 7 bases lying between them. The DNA for the CDR3 is TGTGCCAGCAGCTTATCAGGGGATTCACCCCTCCACTTT. Its protein product is CASSLSGDSPLHF. Using reference TRBV7-2 and TRBJ1-6 for the parts outside the CDR3, the full variable domain is GAGVSQSPSNKVTEKGKDVELRCDPISGHTALYWYRQSLGQGLEFLIYFQGNSAPDKSGLPSDRFSAERTGGSVSTLTIQRTQQEDSAVYLCASSLSGDSPLHFGNGTRLTVT.

As for this clonotype: One end of the junction does not line up with germline, which may come from a read error. This rearrangement joins TRBV5-1 to TRBJ2-3, with 8 bases aligning to TRBD2. CDR3 length: 15 residues. Germline assignment: CDR1 SGHRS and CDR2 YFSETQ. Written as DNA, the CDR3 is TGCACCAGCAGCTTCGGAGCGGGGGATTCTACTGCGCAGTATTTT. Its translation is CTSSFGAGDSTAQYF.

The V gene is TRBV6-5, the J gene TRBJ2-3; D assignment may be TRBD1 or TRBD2 (6 bases each). Germline V gives CDR1 MNHEY, CDR2 SVGAGI. This CDR3 spans 16 amino acids. V lost 0 bases and J 5 bases, leaving 15 bases between the germline ends. CDR3 region: CASSYSSTGGKDTQYF. In DNA, the CDR3 is TGTGCCAGCAGTTACTCCTCAACCGGGGGCAAAGATACGCAGTATTTT.

In this sample, this clonotype is medium-sized. The CDR3 nucleotides read TGTGCCAGCAGCTTAGAAAACACCGGGGAGCTGTTTTTT. This gives the protein CASSLENTGELFF. The rearrangement links TRBV11-3 to TRBJ2-2; D is uncertain. The CDR3 is 13 amino acids. Trimming pared 0 bases from V and 2 bases from J, leaving 1 base between. In germline, CDR1 is SGHNT, CDR2 YENEEA.

This rearrangement joins TRBV4-1 to TRBJ1-2; D unresolved. The CDR3 covers 15 residues. The germline gives CDR1 MGHRA, CDR2 YSYEKL. V lost 0 bases and J lost 3, with 11 bases in between. The CDR3 bases are TGCGCCAGCAGCCAAGACCCAGTTGCGGACTATGGCTACACCTTC. Amino acid sequence: CASSQDPVADYGYTF.

This clonotype was recorded at least ten times. V usage is TRBV25-1 and J usage is TRBJ2-1; 8 positions agree with TRBD1. This CDR3 comprises 14 residues. Germline trimming cut 5 bases from V and 5 bases from J; bases unmatched to any gene: 5. Germline CDR1 and CDR2: MGHDK and SYGVNS. This chain's CDR3 is CASSRDRINNEQFF. In nucleotides, the CDR3 is TGTGCCAGCAGTCGGGACAGGATAAACAATGAGCAGTTCTTC.

A word on this clonotype: This is likely an artifact of a read error, given a far larger clone one base away. This rearrangement joins TRBV6-5 to TRBJ1-5, with D perhaps matching TRBD1 (5 bases). CDR3 length: 12 residues. Germline V lookup: CDR1 MNHEY, CDR2 SVGAGI. The CDR3 DNA is TGTGCCAGCAGTACTCAGGGCCAGCCCAAGCATTTT. This encodes CASSTQGQPKHF.

This clonotype appeared a few times. A single base separates this from a much larger clone, so it may be a read error. The chain is built from TRBV7-9 and TRBJ2-7; possibly TRBD1 for D (5 bases). The CDR3 spans 14 residues. Trimming left V 5 bases short and J 1 base short, with 12 bases between. Looked up from germline, CDR1 is SEHNR and CDR2 is FQNEAQ (reference sequence). The CDR3 sequence: CASSEDSGSYEQYF. The CDR3 nucleotides read TGTGCCAGCAGCGAAGACAGTGGATCCTACGAGCAGTACTTC.